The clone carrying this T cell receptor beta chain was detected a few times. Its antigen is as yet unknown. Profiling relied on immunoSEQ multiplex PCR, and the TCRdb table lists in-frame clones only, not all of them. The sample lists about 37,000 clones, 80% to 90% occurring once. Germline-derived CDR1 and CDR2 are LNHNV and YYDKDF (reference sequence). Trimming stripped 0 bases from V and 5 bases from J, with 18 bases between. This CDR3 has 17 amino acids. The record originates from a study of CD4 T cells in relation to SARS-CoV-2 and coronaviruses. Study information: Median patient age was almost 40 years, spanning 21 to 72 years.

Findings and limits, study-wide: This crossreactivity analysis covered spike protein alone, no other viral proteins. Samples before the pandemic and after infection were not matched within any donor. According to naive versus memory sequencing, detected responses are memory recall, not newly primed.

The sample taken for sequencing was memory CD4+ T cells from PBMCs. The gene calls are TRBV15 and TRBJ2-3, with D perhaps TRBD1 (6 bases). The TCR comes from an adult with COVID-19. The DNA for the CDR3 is TGTGCCACCAGCAGAGATCGGATGCAGGGGAGTGGAGATACGCAGTATTTT. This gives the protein CATSRDRMQGSGDTQYF.